The 30 T cell receptor beta chains listed next were all sequenced from one sample in a study of post-analysis software for immune sequencing data. Whole-study findings and limits: Compared with controls, patients had more of 4 to 6 TRBV segments, including TRBV5-6, TRBV5-1 and TRBV20-1.

The TCR beta cDNA libraries contained unique molecular identifiers. TCRdb processed the PCR reads anew with MiXCR; each CDR3 protein has one entry. Altogether fewer than 850,000 distinct CDR3 sequences are present, roughly 30% being singletons, with the ten largest covering 0.56%. Their antigen targets remain unknown. The specimen was blood. These TCRs come from a girl aged 5-17 years with multiple sclerosis.

A few counts support this clonotype. The chain carries TRBV25-1 and TRBJ2-1; D might be TRBD2 (6 bases). Germline V lookup: CDR1 MGHDK, CDR2 SYGVNS. Trimming pared 4 bases from V and 8 bases from J, leaving 9 bases between. The CDR3 sequence is 12 residues long. CDR3 nucleotides: TGTGCCAGCAGTGGTTGGGGGGATGAGCAGTTCTTC. This gives the protein CASSGWGDEQFF. Using reference TRBV25-1 and TRBJ2-1 for the parts outside the CDR3, the full variable domain is EADIYQTPRYLVIGTGKKITLECSQTMGHDKMYWYQQDPGMELHLIHYSYGVNSTEKGDLSSESTVSRIRTEHFPLTLESARPSHTSQYLCASSGWGDEQFFGPGTRLTVL.

CDR3 protein: CASTRKGRDEQYF. The CDR3 coding sequence is TGTGCCAGCACCCGAAAAGGCAGGGACGAGCAGTACTTC. The chain links TRBV27 to TRBJ2-7; D might be TRBD1 (5 bases). V lost 7 bases and J 5 bases, leaving 15 bases between the germline ends. Per germline, CDR1 MNHEY and CDR2 SMNVEV (reference sequence). The CDR3 is 13 amino acids.

The CDR3 DNA reads TGCGCCAGCAGCCAACTTCTTAACACTGAAGCTTTCTTT. Its translation is CASSQLLNTEAFF. This chain uses TRBV4-3 with TRBJ1-1, with D unclear. Germline values: CDR1 LGHNA, CDR2 YSLEER. The V end lost 2 bases, the J end lost 2 bases, and 6 bases lay between the germline ends. There are 13 residues in the CDR3.

The V call is TRBV4-1, the J call TRBJ2-3, with 10 bases matching TRBD1. The ends lost 1 base at V and 14 bases at J; junction bases unmatched: 9. Looked up from germline, CDR1 is MGHRA and CDR2 is YSYEKL. The CDR3 has 14 residues. For the CDR3, the DNA is TGCGCCAGCAGCCAAGGGACAGGGGGAGGAAAACTGTATTTT. Translated: CASSQGTGGGKLYF.

This clonotype came up many times. V gene TRBV4-3 combines with J gene TRBJ2-7, with a possible D match to TRBD2 (5 bases). V was trimmed by 1 base and J by 0 bases, leaving 10 bases between them. This CDR3 has 15 residues. CDR1 and CDR2 from the germline V gene are LGHNA and YSLEER. The CDR3 DNA reads as TGCGCCAGCAGCCAAGGGCGGGTCCTCTCCTACGAGCAGTACTTC. It is translated as CASSQGRVLSYEQYF.

The V and J genes are TRBV5-1 and TRBJ2-7; maybe TRBD2 (5 bases). The CDR3 runs 14 residues. In germline, CDR1 is SGHRS, CDR2 YFSETQ. The V gene lost 4 bases and the J gene lost 1 base, with 12 bases spanning the gap. CDR3 in amino acids: CASSEGFGSYEQYF. CDR3 coding DNA: TGCGCCAGCAGCGAGGGTTTTGGATCCTACGAGCAGTACTTC.

This clonotype was picked up a small number of times. The chain is built from TRBV4-3 and TRBJ1-4; D remains ambiguous. V lost 0 bases to trimming and J lost 5 bases, with 13 bases between them. The germline V gene has CDR1 LGHNA and CDR2 YSLEER. CDR3 size: 16 residues. The CDR3 here is CASSQDREATNEKLFF. DNA of the CDR3: TGCGCCAGCAGCCAAGATCGGGAAGCTACGAATGAAAAACTGTTTTTT.

This chain connects TRBV7-2 to TRBJ2-5, with D possibly matching TRBD1 (6 bases). V shed 1 base and J shed 4 bases, with 10 bases lying between them. The CDR3 consists of 14 residues. Germline CDR1 and CDR2: SGHTA and FQGNSA. Written as DNA, the CDR3 is TGTGCCAGCAGCTTAGAACCAGGGGTAGAGACCCAGTACTTC. This sequence encodes CASSLEPGVETQYF.

A few counts support this clonotype. V gene TRBV20-1 combines with J gene TRBJ2-7, with TRBD1 as a possible D gene (6 bases). Trimming cost V 6 bases and J 5 bases, with 14 bases left between them. The CDR3 is 12 residues long. Germline CDR1 and CDR2: DFQATT and SNEGSKA (reference sequence). CDR3 sequence: CSAQGTGNEQYF. The CDR3, as DNA: TGCAGTGCCCAGGGGACCGGGAACGAGCAGTACTTC.

This clonotype was counted only a few times. The chain links TRBV12-5 to TRBJ2-3; maybe TRBD1 (5 bases). This CDR3 has 14 amino acids. V lost 3 bases to trimming and J lost 0 bases, with 7 bases between them. CDR1 and CDR2 from the germline V gene are LGHNT and FRNRAP. CDR3 coding DNA: TGTGCTAGTGGTTTCAGGGATAGCACAGATACGCAGTATTTT. Translating gives CASGFRDSTDTQYF.

The chain joins TRBV4-1 to TRBJ2-5; TRBD2 matches at 7 bases. The CDR3 extends over 15 amino acids. Trimming cost V 0 bases and J 5 bases; bases outside gene matches: 6. CDR1 is MGHRA and CDR2 is YSYEKL in the germline V gene. The chain's CDR3 is CASSQEGGVRETQYF. The CDR3 DNA is TGCGCCAGCAGCCAAGAGGGGGGGGTCAGGGAGACCCAGTACTTC.

This clonotype turned up a few times. The chain combines TRBV4-1 with TRBJ1-4; weak D call: TRBD1 (6 bases). The ends were cut back, 0 bases at V and 8 bases at J, with 19 bases in the middle. Germline CDR1 and CDR2: MGHRA and YSYEKL. The CDR3 covers 17 residues. This chain's CDR3 is CASSQEIGTRALEKLFF. The CDR3 bases are TGCGCCAGCAGCCAAGAAATCGGGACAAGGGCCCTGGAAAAACTGTTTTTT.

The chain joins TRBV5-5 to TRBJ1-1, with TRBD1 as a possible D gene (6 bases). Germline V gene sequence: CDR1 SGHKS, CDR2 YYEKEE (reference sequence). This CDR3 contains 15 residues. V lost 3 bases and J lost 3, with 15 bases in between. CDR3 coding DNA: TGTGCCAGCAGCTATCACAGGGTGTCGGACACTGAAGCTTTCTTT. Its protein is CASSYHRVSDTEAFF.

This clonotype has at least ten counts. The chain carries TRBV10-3 and TRBJ2-3, with D perhaps matching TRBD2 (6 bases). The CDR3 consists of 13 residues. Germline V gene lookup returns CDR1 ENHRY and CDR2 SYGVKD. V was pared by 5 bases and J by 6 bases, with 12 bases between. The CDR3 here is CAISTAGRDTQYF. The CDR3 coding sequence is TGTGCCATCAGTACCGCGGGACGGGATACGCAGTATTTT.

This chain links TRBV15 with TRBJ2-7; D gene uncertain. The CDR3 contains 13 residues. V was trimmed by 0 bases and J by 5 bases, leaving 8 bases between them. Per the germline V gene, CDR1 is LNHNV and CDR2 is YYDKDF (reference sequence). The CDR3 loop reads CATSRDPLNEQYF. The CDR3 DNA reads TGTGCCACCAGCAGAGACCCCCTTAACGAGCAGTACTTC. The whole variable domain, filled in from reference TRBV15 and TRBJ2-7, reads DAMVIQNPRYQVTQFGKPVTLSCSQTLNHNVMYWYQQKSSQAPKLLFHYYDKDFNNEADTPDNFQSRRPNTSFCFLDIRSPGLGDTAMYLCATSRDPLNEQYFGPGTRLTVT.

The chain links TRBV7-9 to TRBJ2-3; TRBD2 aligns across 8 bases. V shed 4 bases and J 5 bases; nucleotides not matched to a gene: 5. The length of the CDR3 is 14 residues. Germline CDR1 is SEHNR and CDR2 is FQNEAQ (reference sequence). The DNA for the CDR3 is TGTGCCAGCAGCTCTCAGCGGGAGAGAGATACGCAGTATTTT. Amino acid sequence: CASSSQRERDTQYF.

This clonotype occurred a few times. The genes are TRBV6-6 and TRBJ2-1, with D perhaps TRBD1 (5 bases). Germline values: CDR1 MNHNY, CDR2 SVGAGI (reference sequence). This CDR3 has 15 residues. Between the trimmed V and J ends, which lost 8 bases and 5 bases, there was a span of 19 bases. CDR3 protein: CASQRSAKGDNEQFF. CDR3 bases: TGTGCCAGCCAAAGGAGCGCTAAAGGGGACAATGAGCAGTTCTTC.

As to this clonotype: One end of the junction does not line up with germline, which may come from a read error. The chain links TRBV14 to TRBJ2-7, with no clear D. The CDR3 has 14 amino acids. Germline V CDR1 and CDR2: SGHDN, FVKESK. CDR3 amino acids: CANSLTRQSKEQYF. CDR3 coding DNA: TGTGCCAACAGCCTCACGAGACAATCAAAGGAGCAGTACTTC.

The chain is built from TRBV10-3 and TRBJ1-2, with 8 bases aligning to TRBD1. The V and J ends lost 10 bases and 2 bases, in that order; junction bases with no gene match: 9. Germline V lookup: CDR1 ENHRY, CDR2 SYGVKD. There are 14 residues in the CDR3. The DNA of the CDR3 is TGTGCCAGTGGACAGGGCGCCCTAAACTATGGCTACACCTTC. Encoded protein: CASGQGALNYGYTF.

In this sample, this clonotype turned up a few times. The chain is built from TRBV19 and TRBJ2-1; perhaps TRBD2 as D (5 bases). The CDR3 totals 16 residues. Trimming shortened V by 3 bases and J by 4 bases, and 16 bases separated the two germline ends. The germline V gene encodes CDR1 LNHDA and CDR2 SQIVND (reference sequence). CDR3 bases: TGTGCCAGTAGTATCCCCGCCGGGGAAACTTACAATGAGCAGTTCTTC. Encoded protein: CASSIPAGETYNEQFF.

This clonotype came up a few times. The chain recombines TRBV29-1 with TRBJ2-5; D perhaps matches TRBD2 (5 bases). V shed 0 bases and J shed 5 bases, with 7 bases lying between them. This CDR3 has 12 amino acids. Germline V CDR1 and CDR2: SQVTM, ANQGSEA. The CDR3 loop is CSVEDPGETQYF. CDR3 bases: TGCAGCGTTGAAGATCCGGGGGAGACCCAGTACTTC.

This chain joins TRBV3-1 and TRBJ1-2, with D perhaps matching TRBD1 (6 bases). The CDR3 extends over 14 amino acids. V was trimmed by 4 bases and J by 2 bases, leaving 11 bases between them. Germline V gene data show CDR1 as LGHDT and CDR2 as YNNKEL (reference sequence). The CDR3, as DNA: TGTGCCAGCAGCCTGGGACACCTAAACTATGGCTACACCTTC. This sequence encodes CASSLGHLNYGYTF.

The rearrangement links TRBV4-3 to TRBJ2-1, with 7 positions matching TRBD2. Germline lookup yields CDR1 LGHNA and CDR2 YSLEER. The V segment lost 0 bases and the J segment 0 bases; nucleotides outside the gene matches: 8. This CDR3 is built from 18 residues. The CDR3: CASSQEPSGGSSYNEQFF. The CDR3 DNA follows: TGCGCCAGCAGCCAAGAACCCTCTGGCGGGAGCTCCTACAATGAGCAGTTCTTC.

This rearrangement joins TRBV6-1 to TRBJ1-5; 9 positions agree with TRBD1. This CDR3 contains 17 residues. V dropped 6 bases and J dropped 0; count of bases not matched to a gene: 9. Germline lookup yields CDR1 MNHNS and CDR2 SASEGT. CDR3 amino acids: CASSQLGQGTSNQPQHF. In DNA, the CDR3 is TGTGCCAGCAGCCAATTGGGACAGGGCACTAGCAATCAGCCCCAGCATTTT.

This clonotype was detected only a few times. The chain couples TRBV7-2 to TRBJ1-5; D gene ambiguous. The germline V and J ends were trimmed by 1 base and 6 bases, with 7 bases remaining between them. The CDR3 totals 13 residues. Germline CDR1 and CDR2: SGHTA and FQGNSA. The CDR3 protein is CASSLGSTQPQHF. As DNA, the CDR3 is TGTGCCAGCAGCTTAGGTAGTACTCAGCCCCAGCATTTT.

This clonotype was picked up a small number of times. The V gene is TRBV27, the J gene TRBJ1-2; no clear D. The CDR3 extends over 13 amino acids. V gave up 5 bases and J gave up 6 bases, with 13 bases separating them. The germline V gene has CDR1 MNHEY and CDR2 SMNVEV (reference sequence). For the CDR3, the DNA is TGTGCCAGCAGTCCCCTTCCTAAGAATGGCTACACCTTC. Protein sequence: CASSPLPKNGYTF.

This clonotype was counted between two and nine times. The rearrangement uses TRBV10-3 and TRBJ2-1, with 11 positions matching TRBD2. CDR3 size: 15 residues. The V gene's germline CDR1 is ENHRY and CDR2 SYGVKD. The junction had 4 bases not matched to a gene; V was cut back by 6 bases and J by 3 bases. For the CDR3, the DNA is TGTGCCATCAGGGCTAGCGGGAGGAACTACAATGAGCAGTTCTTC. This gives the protein CAIRASGRNYNEQFF.

The chain joins TRBV12-3 or TRBV12-4 to TRBJ1-6; no firm D call. Trimming cost V 6 bases and J 2 bases, with 11 bases left between them. The CDR3 covers 15 residues. Here the CDR3 reads CASSPLGPYNSPLHF. DNA of the CDR3: TGTGCCAGCAGCCCTCTGGGCCCCTATAATTCACCCCTCCACTTT.

V and J are TRBV9 and TRBJ1-1; the D gene is possibly TRBD1 (6 bases). Trimming shortened V by 9 bases and J by 1 base, and 19 bases separated the two germline ends. Germline CDR1 SGDLS, CDR2 YYNGEE. This CDR3 is built from 15 residues. CDR3 protein: CATRAGAPKNTEAFF. The CDR3 nucleotides read TGTGCCACCCGGGCAGGGGCCCCAAAGAACACTGAAGCTTTCTTT.

This clonotype was detected many times. The gene calls are TRBV29-1 and TRBJ1-1; 7 nucleotides match TRBD1. V shed 3 bases, J shed 5 bases, and the junction held 6 bases outside the gene matches. Germline V gene lookup returns CDR1 SQVTM and CDR2 ANQGSEA. The CDR3 spans 13 residues. Here the CDR3 reads CSVDGQARTEAFF. In nucleotides, the CDR3 is TGCAGCGTTGACGGACAGGCTAGAACTGAAGCTTTCTTT.